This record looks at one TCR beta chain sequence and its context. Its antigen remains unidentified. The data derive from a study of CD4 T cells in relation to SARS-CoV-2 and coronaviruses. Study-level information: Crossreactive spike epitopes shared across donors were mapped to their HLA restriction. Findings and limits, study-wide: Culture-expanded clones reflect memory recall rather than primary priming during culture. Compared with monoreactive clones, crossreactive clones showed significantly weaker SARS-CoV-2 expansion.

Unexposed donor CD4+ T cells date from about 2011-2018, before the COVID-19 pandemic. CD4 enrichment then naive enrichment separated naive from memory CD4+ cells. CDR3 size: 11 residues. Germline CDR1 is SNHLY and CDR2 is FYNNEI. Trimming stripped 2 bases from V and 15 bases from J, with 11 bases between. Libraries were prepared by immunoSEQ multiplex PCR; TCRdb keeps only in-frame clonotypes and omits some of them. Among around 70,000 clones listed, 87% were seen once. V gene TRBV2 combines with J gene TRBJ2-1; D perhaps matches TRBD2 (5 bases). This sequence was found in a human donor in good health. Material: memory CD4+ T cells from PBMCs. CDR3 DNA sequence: TGTGCCAGCAGTGAATATCAGCGGTCGTTCTTC. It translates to CASSEYQRSFF.